The next 9 T cell receptor beta chains were all read from a single sample in a study of blood T cell repertoires in COVID-19 (dated by TCRdb to the early 2020s). Library prep was done by the immunoSEQ multiplex PCR assay. In its TCRdb copy, this immuneACCESS table keeps in-frame sequences only and misses some clones. Where compared with another copy, unresolved V genes explain less than half of these, and the others have no known cause. The sample contains about 240,000 clones, around 88% of them found a single time. Approximately 3.5% of the sample is held by the ten biggest clonotypes. The sequencing sample was made of PBMCs or T cells enriched from blood (not recorded which). Every receptor here comes from a woman in her forties with acute COVID-19.

The CDR3 reads CASSQETPGDTQYF. CDR3 bases: TGTGCCAGCAGCCAAGAAACCCCCGGGGATACGCAGTATTTT. The V and J genes are TRBV4-2 and TRBJ2-3, with D uncertain. The germline V gene encodes CDR1 LGHNA and CDR2 YNFKEQ. The CDR3 runs 14 residues. V lost 0 bases, J lost 6 bases, and 10 bases lay in between.

In nucleotides, the CDR3 is TGCGCCAGCAGCCCCCGGGCGGGGGGGAACACCGGGGAGCTGTTTTTT. Translation: CASSPRAGGNTGELFF. The chain is built from TRBV4-1 and TRBJ2-2; 8 positions agree with TRBD2. The length of the CDR3 is 16 residues. V trimming: 4 bases; J trimming: 1 base; junction bases outside the gene matches: 5. Germline assignment: CDR1 MGHRA and CDR2 YSYEKL.

The chain couples TRBV4-1 to TRBJ1-6, with TRBD1 matching 9 bases. The germline gives CDR1 MGHRA, CDR2 YSYEKL. The CDR3 spans 15 residues. J lost 6 bases, V lost 2 bases, and 2 bases had no gene match. Here the CDR3 reads CASSQRDRVNSPLHF. CDR3 bases: TGCGCCAGCAGCCAACGGGACAGGGTTAATTCACCCCTCCACTTT.

The rearrangement joins TRBV9 to TRBJ1-4, with D unresolved. Looked up from germline, CDR1 is SGDLS and CDR2 is YYNGEE. This CDR3 spans 17 amino acids. V was shortened by 4 bases and J by 0 bases, with 16 bases between the two germline ends. CDR3 sequence: CASSPSGAGSTNEKLFF. The CDR3 region has the DNA TGTGCCAGCAGCCCCTCGGGAGCGGGTTCAACTAATGAAAAACTGTTTTTT.

The chain combines TRBV5-6 with TRBJ2-1; TRBD2 aligns across 7 bases. Germline CDR1 and CDR2: SGHDT and YYEEEE. After removal of 4 bases from V and 4 bases from J, the junction contained 5 bases not matched to a gene. This CDR3 contains 14 residues. The CDR3 DNA reads as TGTGCCAGCAGCCGGGGGGACGGTTACAATGAGCAGTTCTTC. Translating it yields CASSRGDGYNEQFF.

The chain couples TRBV11-3 to TRBJ1-2, with 9 bases identical to TRBD1. Looked up from germline, CDR1 is SGHNT and CDR2 is YENEEA. The junction had 6 bases not matched to a gene; V was cut back by 5 bases and J by 8 bases. This CDR3 region has 13 residues. CDR3 in DNA: TGTGCCAGCAGCCGGGGGACAGGGAACGGCTACACCTTC. This encodes CASSRGTGNGYTF.

The chain uses TRBV29-1 and TRBJ2-5, with TRBD1 matching 9 bases. Germline CDR1 SQVTM, CDR2 ANQGSEA. Trimming took 4 bases from V and 4 from J; bases not matched to a gene: 13. This CDR3 contains 16 residues. As DNA, the CDR3 is TGCAGCGTTGCCGGGACAGGGACGCGGTTAAGAGAGACCCAGTACTTC. Protein: CSVAGTGTRLRETQYF. Full variable domain (rest looked up from reference TRBV29-1 and TRBJ2-5): SAVISQKPSRDICQRGTSLTIQCQVDSQVTMMFWYRQQPGQSLTLIATANQGSEATYESGFVIDKFPISRPNLTFSTLTVSNMSPEDSSIYLCSVAGTGTRLRETQYFGPGTRLLVL.

The chain joins TRBV13 to TRBJ2-7; 8 nucleotides line up with TRBD2. Germline V gene data show CDR1 as PRHDT and CDR2 as FYEKMQ (reference sequence). CDR3 length: 18 residues. The V and J ends lost 2 bases and 3 bases, in that order; junction bases with no gene match: 15. The CDR3 loop is CASSLTAVEREIHYEQYF. CDR3 DNA sequence: TGTGCCAGCAGCTTAACGGCGGTCGAGCGGGAGATACACTACGAGCAGTACTTC.

The CDR3 region is CASSLTGVGNQPQHF. The CDR3 coding sequence is TGTGCCAGCAGTTTGACAGGGGTTGGCAATCAGCCCCAGCATTTT. J is TRBJ1-5 and V is TRBV27; TRBD1 matches 8 bases. V shed 3 bases and J 2 bases; nucleotides not matched to a gene: 3. CDR1 is MNHEY and CDR2 is SMNVEV in the germline V gene (reference sequence). CDR3 length: 15 residues.